The 26 T cell receptor beta chains below come from one sample, sequenced in a study of cytomegalovirus exposure and HLA in healthy donors. The table came from immunoSEQ multiplex PCR; TCRdb's copy has only in-frame clones and leaves some out. The sample shows 120,000 or so clones, about 83% of them seen only once. Sequencing was performed on PBMCs. All receptors come from a woman younger than 45 in good health and CMV-seronegative.

The chain employs TRBV29-1 and TRBJ2-7, with TRBD1 identical over 8 bases. CDR1 and CDR2 (germline): SQVTM, ANQGSEA. V gave up 4 bases and J gave up 7 bases; unmatched junction bases: 9. The CDR3 covers 13 residues. CDR3 DNA: TGCAGCGTTGGCCCGGACAGGGTGGGAGAGCAGTACTTC. It encodes CSVGPDRVGEQYF.

This chain joins TRBV27 and TRBJ1-5, with 11 positions matching TRBD1. V was pared by 6 bases and J by 7 bases, with 5 bases of the junction left unmatched. The CDR3 loop spans 14 amino acids. Germline V gene lookup returns CDR1 MNHEY and CDR2 SMNVEV (reference sequence). In nucleotides, the CDR3 is TGTGCCAGCAGCCGGACAGGGGGCGACCAGCCCCAGCATTTT. Translated, it gives CASSRTGGDQPQHF.

The V call is TRBV4-3, the J call TRBJ2-5; unclear D gene. The germline gives CDR1 LGHNA, CDR2 YSLEER. The CDR3 is made up of 15 amino acids. V was pared by 0 bases and J by 4 bases, with 12 bases between. CDR3 protein: CASSQDDGGRETQYF. CDR3 DNA sequence: TGCGCCAGCAGCCAAGATGATGGCGGTAGAGAGACCCAGTACTTC.

V and J are TRBV5-6 and TRBJ1-2; 8 bases line up with TRBD1. This CDR3 comprises 14 residues. The germline gives CDR1 SGHDT, CDR2 YYEEEE. V gave up 4 bases and J gave up 9 bases; unmatched junction bases: 11. Here the CDR3 DNA reads TGTGCCAGCAGCAGCTCAGGACAGGGAAAGAGCTACACCTTC. This encodes CASSSSGQGKSYTF.

V gene TRBV7-3 combines with J gene TRBJ1-2; 8 bases map to TRBD1. In germline, CDR1 is SGHTA, CDR2 FQGTGA. V trimming: 3 bases; J trimming: 4 bases; junction bases outside the gene matches: 4. CDR3 length equals 14 residues. The CDR3 nucleotides read TGTGCCAGCAGCTTGGCAGGGGGCAGCTATGGCTACACCTTC. This sequence encodes CASSLAGGSYGYTF.

V gene TRBV14 combines with J gene TRBJ2-1, with a possible D match to TRBD1 (6 bases). The CDR3 extends over 15 amino acids. Per the germline V gene, CDR1 is SGHDN and CDR2 is FVKESK. V gave up 4 bases and J gave up 7 bases, with 17 bases separating them. The CDR3 is CASSPLGAGGNEQFF. Written as DNA, the CDR3 is TGTGCCAGCAGCCCACTGGGGGCCGGCGGGAATGAGCAGTTCTTC. Full variable domain (outside the CDR3, taken from reference TRBV14 and TRBJ2-1): EAGVTQFPSHSVIEKGQTVTLRCDPISGHDNLYWYRRVMGKEIKFLLHFVKESKQDESGMPNNRFLAERTGGTYSTLKVQPAELEDSGVYFCASSPLGAGGNEQFFGPGTRLTVL.

The V gene is TRBV5-1, the J gene TRBJ2-3, with a possible D match to TRBD2 (6 bases). Trimming pared 0 bases from V and 5 bases from J, leaving 13 bases between. Germline V lookup: CDR1 SGHRS, CDR2 YFSETQ. The CDR3 extends over 15 amino acids. In DNA form, the CDR3 reads TGCGCCAGCAGCTTGGATGGCGGGGTGGGAGATACGCAGTATTTT. Residues: CASSLDGGVGDTQYF.

The V and J genes are TRBV11-2 and TRBJ1-5; weak D call: TRBD1 (5 bases). This CDR3 contains 14 residues. Germline CDR1 SGHAT, CDR2 FQNNGV. Trimming took 1 base from V and 6 from J, leaving 10 bases between them. Written as DNA, the CDR3 is TGTGCCAGCAGCTTAGGACAGAACGGTCAGCCCCAGCATTTT. Protein product: CASSLGQNGQPQHF.

The chain is built from TRBV7-2 and TRBJ1-2, with D maybe TRBD1 (5 bases). V lost 5 bases and J lost 6, with 25 bases in between. The germline CDR1 and CDR2 sequences are SGHTA and FQGNSA. The CDR3 has 17 amino acids. The CDR3 reads CASSPTSFRVPWNGYTF. CDR3 coding DNA: TGTGCCAGCAGCCCAACCAGCTTCAGGGTCCCCTGGAATGGCTACACCTTC.

This clone is a singleton in its sample. The chain recombines TRBV7-2 with TRBJ2-3; D is unresolved. The germline V gene has CDR1 SGHTA and CDR2 FQGNSA. The V end lost 5 bases, the J end lost 4 bases, and 16 bases lay between the germline ends. This CDR3 region has 15 residues. The DNA of the CDR3 is TGTGCCAGCAGCCCAAACATGCTAGGATCAGATACGCAGTATTTT. It is translated as CASSPNMLGSDTQYF.

The V gene is TRBV9, the J gene TRBJ2-3, with D hard to call. Trimming removed 4 bases at V and 2 bases at J, with 14 bases between. Germline CDR1 is SGDLS and CDR2 is YYNGEE. The CDR3 length is 15 residues. CDR3 sequence (DNA): TGTGCCAGCAGCCCGAGCGTAGGCCCCACAGATACGCAGTATTTT. As protein: CASSPSVGPTDTQYF.

The rearrangement uses TRBV5-1 and TRBJ1-2; D remains ambiguous. V was cut by 5 bases and J by 2 bases, with 13 bases left in between. This CDR3 comprises 14 residues. Germline V gene sequence: CDR1 SGHRS, CDR2 YFSETQ. This chain's CDR3 is CASRPITENYGYTF. CDR3 sequence (DNA): TGCGCCAGCAGGCCAATCACAGAAAACTATGGCTACACCTTC.

V gene TRBV5-1 combines with J gene TRBJ2-7; TRBD1 agrees at 9 bases. The CDR3 contains 16 residues. Germline loops: CDR1 SGHRS, CDR2 YFSETQ. J was trimmed by 2 bases and V by 4 bases; bases with no gene match: 10. The CDR3 here is CASSGRDREATYEQYF. Here the CDR3 DNA reads TGCGCCAGCAGCGGGAGGGACAGGGAAGCCACCTACGAGCAGTACTTC.

The V call is TRBV9, the J call TRBJ2-4; 7 positions match TRBD2. The germline V gene encodes CDR1 SGDLS and CDR2 YYNGEE. The CDR3 has 14 amino acids. V lost 1 base, J lost 7 bases, and 5 bases stayed unmatched. CDR3 residues: CASSVSGRDNIQYF. The CDR3 coding sequence is TGTGCCAGCAGCGTATCAGGGAGGGATAACATTCAGTACTTC.

The rearrangement links TRBV6-5 to TRBJ2-7; the D gene is possibly TRBD1 (5 bases). The CDR3 sequence is 15 residues long. V lost 2 bases, J lost 3 bases, and 14 bases lay in between. Germline CDR1 and CDR2: MNHEY and SVGAGI. Here the CDR3 DNA reads TGTGCCAGCAGTTACCGGGCGGAAGGGGACTACGAGCAGTACTTC. Translating gives CASSYRAEGDYEQYF.

The chain couples TRBV19 to TRBJ2-3; D ambiguous. The CDR3 consists of 15 residues. The germline gives CDR1 LNHDA, CDR2 SQIVND (reference sequence). V was shortened by 1 base and J by 0 bases, with 8 bases between the two germline ends. For the CDR3, the DNA is TGTGCCAGTAGTATAGGGCCGCTCAGCACAGATACGCAGTATTTT. Protein product: CASSIGPLSTDTQYF.

This chain joins TRBV27 and TRBJ1-2, with 7 bases matching TRBD1. The CDR3 runs to 15 residues. Germline loops: CDR1 MNHEY, CDR2 SMNVEV (reference sequence). With 0 bases clipped from V and 4 bases from J, the junction kept 5 bases outside the gene matches. The CDR3 protein is CASSLSRGGGYGYTF. The CDR3, as DNA: TGTGCCAGCAGTTTATCGAGAGGGGGCGGCTATGGCTACACCTTC.

This chain joins TRBV7-6 and TRBJ1-5, with TRBD1 as a possible D gene (6 bases). Germline V gives CDR1 SGHVS, CDR2 FNYEAQ. This CDR3 contains 14 residues. The germline V and J ends were trimmed by 4 bases and 2 bases, with 9 bases remaining between them. The CDR3 DNA sequence: TGTGCCAGCAGCTCGGCAGGGGGCAATCAGCCCCAGCATTTT. Translation: CASSSAGGNQPQHF.

The V gene is TRBV27, the J gene TRBJ2-5, with 9 nucleotides matching TRBD2. The J segment lost 2 bases and the V segment lost 4 bases, leaving 8 bases of the junction unmatched. CDR1 and CDR2 from the germline V gene are MNHEY and SMNVEV (reference sequence). This CDR3 comprises 16 residues. The CDR3 spells CASSSTRAGGQETQYF. CDR3 bases: TGTGCCAGCAGTTCCACAAGGGCGGGGGGGCAAGAGACCCAGTACTTC.

The chain couples TRBV13 to TRBJ2-7; D might be TRBD2 (7 bases). The V end lost 4 bases, the J end lost 5 bases, and 24 bases lay between the germline ends. Germline V gene data show CDR1 as PRHDT and CDR2 as FYEKMQ (reference sequence). The CDR3 is 17 amino acids. As DNA, the CDR3 is TGTGCCAGCAGCTCGGCGTCCGTTTTCGGGGGGCTAAACGAGCAGTACTTC. Translated, it gives CASSSASVFGGLNEQYF.

This clone was counted once. CDR3 in DNA: TGTGCCAGCAGCTTAGCGGGAGGGGGATATCAGCCCCAGCATTTT. Amino acids: CASSLAGGGYQPQHF. The V and J genes are TRBV7-9 and TRBJ1-5; perhaps TRBD1 as D (6 bases). The CDR3 has 15 amino acids. Germline CDR1 reads SEHNR; CDR2 reads FQNEAQ (reference sequence). Trimming stripped 0 bases from V and 5 bases from J, with 11 bases between.

The chain joins TRBV2 to TRBJ2-7; possible D gene TRBD2, 5 bases. Trimming took off 6 bases at V and 6 bases at J, with 18 bases between the two ends. The CDR3 covers 14 residues. CDR1 and CDR2 from the germline V gene are SNHLY and FYNNEI. The CDR3 sequence is CASRGSGKVGEQYF. CDR3 coding DNA: TGTGCCAGCAGGGGGTCCGGGAAAGTGGGCGAGCAGTACTTC.

The chain has TRBV15 and TRBJ2-7; D is possibly TRBD2 (5 bases). V gave up 5 bases and J gave up 1 base, with 12 bases separating them. Looked up from germline, CDR1 is LNHNV and CDR2 is YYDKDF (reference sequence). The CDR3 covers 14 residues. The CDR3 reads CATSVRRESYEQYF. DNA of the CDR3: TGTGCCACCAGCGTCCGTCGGGAATCCTACGAGCAGTACTTC.

The V gene is TRBV7-8, the J gene TRBJ2-7; 10 nucleotides agree with TRBD2. The CDR3 spans 14 residues. V was clipped by 5 bases and J by 2 bases; unmatched bases: 3. Germline values: CDR1 SGHVS, CDR2 FQNEAQ. CDR3 amino acids: CASSASGGAYEQYF. The DNA of the CDR3 is TGTGCCAGCAGCGCGAGCGGGGGGGCCTACGAGCAGTACTTC.

This CDR3 is CASSLIGGTDTQYF. CDR3 nucleotides: TGCGCCAGCAGCTTGATCGGGGGCACAGATACGCAGTATTTT. V usage is TRBV5-1 and J usage is TRBJ2-3; perhaps TRBD2 as D (5 bases). CDR1 and CDR2 from the germline V gene are SGHRS and YFSETQ. The CDR3 has 14 residues. The ends were cut back, 1 base at V and 1 base at J, with 7 bases in the middle.

This clone has more than one count but fewer than ten. The chain joins TRBV19 to TRBJ2-7; D is unresolved. CDR1 and CDR2 from the germline V gene are LNHDA and SQIVND (reference sequence). The CDR3 extends over 14 amino acids. V was shortened by 3 bases and J by 0 bases, with 9 bases between the two germline ends. The CDR3 DNA reads TGTGCCAGTAGTATCTTGGGCAGCTCCTACGAGCAGTACTTC. This encodes CASSILGSSYEQYF.